A selection of T cell receptor beta chains follows, all from one sample in a study of radiotherapy plus CTLA-4 blockade in lung cancer. Method: immunoSEQ multiplex PCR; TCRdb's copy keeps in-frame clones and lacks some. The sample has some 100,000 clones; about 85% are singletons. The starting material was peripheral blood, obtained from a patient treated with radiotherapy plus ipilimumab. The receptor set was obtained from a human donor with non-small cell lung cancer that progressed on radiotherapy plus ipilimumab. The conserved cysteine and the conserved F or W are not part of the CDR3 here. The D gene is left open where the match is weak. Part of the rows lack a size; the others show once, few, many or a class for expanded clones.

d_call clone_size v_call cdr3_aa
TRBD1 - TRBV5-1 ASSLGQGFTEAF
- - TRBV30 ACRRSTEAF
TRBD1 few TRBV6-5 ASSYAGQGWETQY
- - TRBV13 ASSSPGRAGTGELF
- few TRBV19 ASSMSGSGPYGYT
- - TRBV7-2 ASSLDLGEQY
- - TRBV9 ASSPGQPGETQY
TRBD2 few TRBV4-3 ASSQASGGSYEQY
TRBD1 - TRBV14 ASSQDLDRFRYT
- - TRBV5-1 ASSSGTLNRDGYT
TRBD1 - TRBV28 ASSLPKNRGYEQY
TRBD1 once TRBV27 ASSLVAGGHYEQY
- few TRBV19 ASSADVGANVLT
- - TRBV19 ASSQPGPYEQY
TRBD2 - TRBV5-1 ASSLGPGGPNNEQF
- - TRBV5-5 ASTLLRGGEAF
- - TRBV18 ASSPSRLGPSNEKLF
TRBD1 - TRBV6-5 ASSSQGWQTQY
- - TRBV7-9 ASSLQDEQF
- - TRBV11-3 ASSLVGTGELF
TRBD2 - TRBV2 ASSWTSGGLGEQY
- - TRBV4-3 ASSQNLLRVSGNTIY
- - TRBV7-9 ASSTRVSYEQY
- - TRBV5-1 ASSLGPGLAKNIQY
- - TRBV6-1 ASSELGGGTEAF
TRBD1 once TRBV29-1 SVEGPDRGRNYGYT
TRBD2 - TRBV7-7 ASSLTAGATYNEQF
TRBD1 - TRBV10-1 ASPTGPEDIQY
TRBD1 - TRBV27 ASSPGTGVYGYT
- - TRBV30 AWSVMEGLGYEQY
- - TRBV2 ASSPPGQYEQF
- - TRBV28 ASSLPQGGEKLF
- - TRBV20-1 SARDLTQPY
TRBD2 - TRBV9 ASSVWSSGDTQY
TRBD2 - TRBV10-3 AIRSGRDSYEQY
- - TRBV9 ASSADFRTDTQY
TRBD1 - TRBV7-9 ASSLVRVGTAQREQY
TRBD1 once TRBV27 ASSRDRRMNTEAF
- once TRBV11-3 ASSFQGTGELF
- few TRBV6-6 ASSLIQRSSGNTIY
- - TRBV6-1 ASSVGRVTTEAF
TRBD2 - TRBV9 ASTGRETHNEQF
TRBD2 - TRBV13 ASSSLGRVAGGPRGTGELF
- - TRBV4-2 ASSQENLLGDYT
TRBD2 - TRBV19 ASSSGGAGTGELF
- - TRBV2 ASSAQRGTADQPQH
- - TRBV19 ASSIMGQFSNQPQH
TRBD1 - TRBV5-1 ASKHIQGQGERYEQY
- few TRBV7-8 ASRGVGLMNTEAF
- - TRBV7-9 ASSPDRGSYEQY
- - TRBV30 AWSVMGGLNQPQH
TRBD2 - TRBV7-3 ASSPGGGNEQF